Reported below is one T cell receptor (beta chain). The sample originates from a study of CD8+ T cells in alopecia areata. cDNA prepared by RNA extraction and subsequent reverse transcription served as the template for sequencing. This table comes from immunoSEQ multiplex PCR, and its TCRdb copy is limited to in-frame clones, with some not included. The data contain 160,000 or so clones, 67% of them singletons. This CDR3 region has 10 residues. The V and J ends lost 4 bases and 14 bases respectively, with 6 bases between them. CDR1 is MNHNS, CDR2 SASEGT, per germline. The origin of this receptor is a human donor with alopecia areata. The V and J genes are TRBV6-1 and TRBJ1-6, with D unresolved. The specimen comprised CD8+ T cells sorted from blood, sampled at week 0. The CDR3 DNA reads TGTGCCAGCAGTGGACCGACCCTCCACTTT. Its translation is CASSGPTLHF.